The entry that follows covers one T cell receptor (beta chain) sequence. Its antigen is unknown. One base away there is no much larger clone; base qualities are not given. The cohort was made up of 666 healthy bone marrow donors. At the time of sampling, every cohort member was nominally healthy, though immune exposures that went unrecorded were likely present. The donor was CMV seropositive and was included in the group of around 300 seropositive cohort members. A peripheral blood sample was provided by each donor, and peripheral blood mononuclear cells were used for TCR beta sequencing. The Qiagen DNeasy Blood Extraction Kit was used to extract genomic DNA from the blood cell samples. The data were obtained in a study of cytomegalovirus exposure and HLA in healthy donors (dated by TCRdb to 2016 to 2017). Regarding the study in general: An earlier analysis of fewer than 750 of the donors reported approximately 260 Gb of sequence data and some 110 million unique TCR beta sequences obtained from about 179 million T cells. Approximately 330 gigabases of sequencing data and 75 million to 85 million unique TCR sequences made up an early release that covered fewer than 650 HLA-typed donors. Among the 398 genotyped donors, more than 70% belonged to the genetic ancestry cluster associated with self-reported Caucasian donors. The study was designed to test whether signatures of past pathogen exposure could be identified by cataloging public T cell receptors. The T cell repertoires of under 750 subjects were profiled by immunosequencing and related to cytomegalovirus serostatus. In addition to the first cohort of 650 to 750 subjects, a separate validation cohort of some 120 different subjects was used. To predict cytomegalovirus infection status, the study brought together high-throughput TCR immunosequencing, statistical association of individual TCRs with disease status, and machine learning. A later analysis re-examined previously published TCR beta repertoires from roughly 720 donors and added high-resolution HLA genotyping to investigate patterns of TCR occurrence. The later analysis used no new phenotypic data to find candidate immune exposures, relying instead on TCR beta sequences and their occurrence across donors. An earlier analysis of some 500 of the donors used high-throughput TCR beta sequencing to judge whether each TCR beta V gene segment behaved as functional or pseudogenic. Donor age, sex, ethnicity and CMV serostatus were collected together with the repertoire data. In a later genetic analysis, genome-wide SNP genotypes for about three fifths of the roughly 670 donors were used, and that subset was treated as a discovery cohort. Every discovery cohort repertoire had been produced on one sequencing platform. Both class I and class II loci were covered by HLA typing, at four-digit resolution. Typing coverage differed by locus: A, B, C, DRB1 and DQB1 were typed in roughly 629-640 donors, DQA1 in about 510, DPA1 in 600 to 610, and DPB1 in about 450. About five DR-DQ haplotypes were handled as single units for association and clustering because linkage in the cohort was strong. Across about 380 genotyped donors of the cohort, an average of about 240,000 unique TCR beta nucleotide sequences per donor were sequenced, and 15% to 20% of those sequences were non-productive.

Library preparation was by the immunoSEQ multiplex PCR assay. For the multiplex PCR, a mixture combining 60 forward primers for TCR Vbeta segments and 13 reverse primers for TCR Jbeta segments was used. The CDR3 region of rearranged TCR beta genes was amplified from genomic DNA with a multiplex PCR assay. The Illumina HiSeq System was used to sequence the amplified TCR beta libraries as 87-base-pair reads. Per the original workflow: A later analysis counted about 80 million unique TCR beta chains across the 670 or so repertoires, and 9 million to 14 million of these chains were shared by at least two donors. To remove PCR and sequencing errors, raw reads were error-corrected and collapsed into unique sequences using a nearest-neighbor algorithm that merged closely related sequences. CDR3 sequences were aligned to IMGT reference sequences to assign V, D and J gene segments. For a sequence to be retained, a match of at least six nucleotides to both a V gene segment and a J gene segment was required. Rearrangements were classified as productive when the CDR3 lacked stop codons and remained in frame with V and J, and all other rearrangements were classified as non-productive. Following IMGT convention, CDR3 was defined as the stretch from the second conserved V-encoded cysteine up to the conserved J-encoded phenylalanine. The earlier analysis of fewer than 750 of the donors excluded sequences that lacked an unambiguous match to a single V gene segment. An earlier analysis of about 600 of the donors called V segments functional above 56.7% productive rearrangements and segregating when the between-donor standard deviation exceeded 5%. A statistical classification framework was built for diagnosing cytomegalovirus status from the catalog of TCR beta chain sequences. In a later analysis, TCR nucleotide sequences were compared against IMGT/GENE-DB human TR gene sequences so that V and J genes could be assigned. The TCRdist pipeline was used in a later analysis to assign CDR3 sequences and most-parsimonious VDJ recombination scenarios. In a later analysis, every TCR beta chain was defined by the combination of its CDR3 amino acid sequence and its V-gene family, and reads without a unique V-gene family were dropped. A later analysis removed 550 to 650 highly shared, low-generation-probability nucleotide sequences to deal with suspected cross-contamination and a sequencing artifact. In a later analysis, a clonal expansion index was calculated for each public chain from normalized within-repertoire ranks of inferred template counts. A later analysis computed generation probabilities with a VDJ recombination model fitted to out-of-frame rearrangements, and checked the results against IGoR. A later analysis scored TCR-TCR, TCR-HLA and TCR-CMV co-occurrence with hypergeometric tests, applying a repertoire-size bias correction to TCR pairs. A later analysis estimated false discovery rates by permuting HLA or CMV assignments 20 times. A later analysis grouped co-occurring TCRs with DBSCAN, adding TCRdist sequence similarity when clustering within HLA-allele-positive subsets. For co-occurrence clustering, repertoires with fewer than 30,000 or more than 120,000 public chains were excluded, along with roughly 5 repertoires with anomalous nucleotide sharing. TCRdb's version of the immuneACCESS table is confined to in-frame rearrangements and falls short of the full clone set. An unresolved V gene accounts for under half of the shortfall where checked; the remainder is of unknown origin. Clonal size and the V and J genes are those of that table, whereas D and trimming came from the DNA. The sample yields roughly 180,000 clones; about 80% were counted once. The top ten hold around 7.3% of the sample.

Paper-wide results and their limitations: The classifier was reported to diagnose cytomegalovirus status with high specificity and sensitivity in both the original and validation cohorts. When HLA alleles, especially DR and DQ, strongly co-occurred, TCR associations were difficult to assign to individual alleles. The 87-base-pair reads could not distinguish some IMGT-functional V segments, including TRBV6-2 and TRBV6-3, so those segments were excluded. The sequencing pipeline was judged likely to have produced a cluster of highly shared sequence variants as a technical artifact. The study listed around 160 TCR beta chains as associated with cytomegalovirus. According to a later analysis, TCR association rates differed among HLA loci, with DRB1 alleles showing the most associated TCRs and HLA-C alleles showing the fewest. Because HLA typing was unavailable for some donors at each locus, only the typed subset was used in association tests. Because counts were too low, 15 to 20 rarely observed V segments, including chromosome 9 orphons, were excluded from the earlier analysis of fewer than 650 of the donors. Only TCR beta chains were sequenced in this cohort, and the absence of alpha or paired-chain data limited detectable features. Several of the top co-occurrence clusters appeared to be linked to parvovirus B19, influenza, CMV and Epstein-Barr virus, according to a later analysis. A later genetic analysis associated a missense DCLRE1C variant with V-gene and J-gene trimming of TCR beta chains, and an independent cohort replicated the association. The only immune exposure information available for the cohort was CMV serostatus. According to a later genetic analysis, donors in an Asian-associated ancestry cluster had fewer N-insertions in productive TCRs than the approximately 710-donor mean. While some public TCRs were present in many individuals, most TCR sequences turned up only very rarely across donors. Specific HLA alleles were associated with more than 15,000 TCR beta sequences at a false discovery rate of 0.05 in a later analysis. An earlier analysis of approximately 570 of the donors showed that most TCR beta V segments appeared in productive rearrangements either about 87% or about 30% of the time, which broadly matched IMGT annotations. In a later analysis, HLA-associated TCR beta chains were found to be more clonally expanded and to have lower generation probabilities than equally common non-associated chains. In a later analysis, most CMV-associated TCR beta chains were found to appear HLA-restricted, with HLA associations seemingly driven largely by CMV exposure. The authors suggested that the approach could potentially be extended to other disease states and immunological phenotypes. A further reported finding was that TCR beta sequences accurately predicted the HLA-A and HLA-B alleles for most subjects in the first cohort. A few of the identified cytomegalovirus-associated TCR beta chains were confirmed in vitro to be specific for cytomegalovirus antigens. The presence/absence analyses assumed that sequencing depth was roughly uniform across donors, and that assumption may not be true. Correlated functional status among segregating V segments might reflect linkage disequilibrium, but an unknown experimental factor could not be ruled out.

V is pared back by 5 bases and J by 8 bases, with 17 bases lying between the germline termini. The germline V gene sets CDR1 to SGHTS and CDR2 to YDEGEE. The CDR3 measures 14 amino acids from cysteine to phenylalanine. Just CDR3 DNA is preserved here, 42 bases in frame from base 1. This TCR was recovered from a man aged 25 to 40 in good health and CMV-seropositive. The sequenced sample was PBMCs. The chain joins TRBV5-8 to TRBJ2-1, with no confident D gene call. The DNA reads as follows: TGTGCCAGCAGTTTTGTCTCTAGAGAAGATGAGCAGTTCTTC. Translated, it reads CASSFVSREDEQFF.